These T cell receptor beta chains were read from a single sample in a study of cytomegalovirus exposure and HLA in healthy donors. Clones were read by immunoSEQ multiplex PCR, and TCRdb kept only the in-frame ones, dropping some. The sample includes just under 95,000 clones, 81% seen only once; the top ten take approximately 1.3%. Sequencing input: PBMCs. Receptors originate from a girl aged 2-15 years in good health and CMV-seropositive. Both conserved end residues are part of each CDR3. D genes are given only for firm matches. The size entry is marked missing in some rows and otherwise reads once, few, many or a size class.

abundance: once
len: 13
d_gene: .
v_gene: TRBV6-5
j_gene: TRBJ2-2
CDR3nt: TGTGCCAGCAGTTACTCGTACAGCGGGGAGCTGTTTTTT
CDR3aa: CASSYSYSGELFF

abundance: .
len: 16
d_gene: TRBD2
v_gene: TRBV7-2
j_gene: TRBJ2-5
CDR3nt: TGTGCCAGCAGCTTAGTTGTACTAGCGGCTCAAGAGACCCAGTACTTC
CDR3aa: CASSLVVLAAQETQYF

abundance: .
len: 15
d_gene: TRBD1
v_gene: TRBV6-1
j_gene: TRBJ2-2
CDR3nt: TGTGCCAGCAGGGCAGGGGGCTCCTACACCGGGGAGCTGTTTTTT
CDR3aa: CASRAGGSYTGELFF

abundance: .
len: 13
d_gene: .
v_gene: TRBV2
j_gene: TRBJ1-4
CDR3nt: TGTGCCAGCAGTGAAAGGAGAGGAGAAAAACTGTTTTTT
CDR3aa: CASSERRGEKLFF

abundance: .
len: 15
d_gene: TRBD2
v_gene: TRBV13
j_gene: TRBJ2-1
CDR3nt: TGTGCCAGCAGCTTAGTCCGGCTAGCGGGAGGTGAGCAGTTCTTC
CDR3aa: CASSLVRLAGGEQFF

abundance: once
len: 12
d_gene: .
v_gene: TRBV19
j_gene: TRBJ2-2
CDR3nt: TGTGCCAGTAGTACCCCGGAGAGGGAGCTGTTTTTT
CDR3aa: CASSTPERELFF

abundance: .
len: 14
d_gene: .
v_gene: TRBV6-5
j_gene: TRBJ2-7
CDR3nt: TGTGCCAGCAGTTACTCCCAGGGATCCTACGAGCAGTACTTC
CDR3aa: CASSYSQGSYEQYF

abundance: .
len: 15
d_gene: .
v_gene: TRBV28
j_gene: TRBJ2-7
CDR3nt: TGTGCCAGCAGTTTAAGGACGGGAGTCCTATACGAGCAGTACTTC
CDR3aa: CASSLRTGVLYEQYF

abundance: few
len: 15
d_gene: TRBD1
v_gene: TRBV10-3
j_gene: TRBJ1-5
CDR3nt: TGTGCCACCCAGACCGGGACAGGGGATGGTCAGCCCCAGCATTTT
CDR3aa: CATQTGTGDGQPQHF

abundance: .
len: 18
d_gene: .
v_gene: TRBV4-3
j_gene: TRBJ2-1
CDR3nt: TGCGCCAGCAGCCAAGATTTCTTTGCCGGGAGATCCTACAATGAGCAGTTCTTC
CDR3aa: CASSQDFFAGRSYNEQFF

abundance: few
len: 13
d_gene: .
v_gene: TRBV15
j_gene: TRBJ1-4
CDR3nt: TGTGCCACCGGTCGCGTCGGTAATGAAAAACTGTTTTTT
CDR3aa: CATGRVGNEKLFF

abundance: .
len: 19
d_gene: .
v_gene: TRBV27
j_gene: TRBJ2-1
CDR3nt: TGTGCCAGCAGTTTCCCCGCAGGGCAAGCAACGAGCTCCTACAATGAGCAGTTCTTC
CDR3aa: CASSFPAGQATSSYNEQFF

abundance: once
len: 19
d_gene: TRBD2
v_gene: TRBV5-1
j_gene: TRBJ2-3
CDR3nt: TGCGCCAGCAGCCCCAGGGGACTAGCGGGAGGTATAGATGCAGATACGCAGTATTTT
CDR3aa: CASSPRGLAGGIDADTQYF

abundance: .
len: 16
d_gene: .
v_gene: TRBV4-1
j_gene: TRBJ1-4
CDR3nt: TGCGCCAGCAGCCAAGATACGGTGACGCCTAGGGAAAAACTGTTTTTT
CDR3aa: CASSQDTVTPREKLFF

abundance: .
len: 14
d_gene: TRBD2
v_gene: TRBV7-2
j_gene: TRBJ2-7
CDR3nt: TGTGCCAGCAGCTTAGCGGGCGGGAGCTACGAGCAGTACTTC
CDR3aa: CASSLAGGSYEQYF

abundance: .
len: 13
d_gene: .
v_gene: TRBV11-3
j_gene: TRBJ2-1
CDR3nt: TGTGCCAGCAGCTTAGAACTCTTCAATGAGCAGTTCTTC
CDR3aa: CASSLELFNEQFF

abundance: few
len: 16
d_gene: .
v_gene: TRBV7-9
j_gene: TRBJ1-4
CDR3nt: TGTGCCAGCAGACGTAACACAGGGACCCTTACTGGAAAACTGTTTTTT
CDR3aa: CASRRNTGTLTGKLFF

abundance: .
len: 15
d_gene: .
v_gene: TRBV10-1
j_gene: TRBJ2-1
CDR3nt: TGCGCCAGCAGTAATCCGGGACTCCAAAGGAATGAGCAGTTCTTC
CDR3aa: CASSNPGLQRNEQFF

abundance: .
len: 16
d_gene: .
v_gene: TRBV5-1
j_gene: TRBJ2-6
CDR3nt: TGCGCCAGCAGCCTTATACAGGGTTTTGGGGCCAACGTCCTGACTTTC
CDR3aa: CASSLIQGFGANVLTF

abundance: .
len: 11
d_gene: .
v_gene: TRBV6-5
j_gene: TRBJ1-1
CDR3nt: TGTGCCAGCAGTACTTGGACTGAAGCTTTCTTT
CDR3aa: CASSTWTEAFF

abundance: .
len: 14
d_gene: .
v_gene: TRBV7-9
j_gene: TRBJ1-4
CDR3nt: TGTGCCAGCAGCCTCCCACCCGGGAATGAAAAACTGTTTTTT
CDR3aa: CASSLPPGNEKLFF

abundance: .
len: 15
d_gene: TRBD2
v_gene: TRBV6-5
j_gene: TRBJ2-2
CDR3nt: TGTGCCAGCAGTTACTCACCGGGAGGGGACGGGGAGCTGTTTTTT
CDR3aa: CASSYSPGGDGELFF

abundance: .
len: 17
d_gene: .
v_gene: TRBV15
j_gene: TRBJ1-1
CDR3nt: TGTGCCACCAGCAGAAATAACTGGGGGGTAGGAAACACTGAAGCTTTCTTT
CDR3aa: CATSRNNWGVGNTEAFF

abundance: .
len: 15
d_gene: TRBD2
v_gene: TRBV9
j_gene: TRBJ2-7
CDR3nt: TGTGCCAGCAGCGTCGGGACTAGCGGGGGATACGAGCAGTACTTC
CDR3aa: CASSVGTSGGYEQYF

abundance: .
len: 12
d_gene: .
v_gene: TRBV4-1
j_gene: TRBJ2-5
CDR3nt: TGCGCCAGCAGCCAGGGGGCTGAGACCCAGTACTTC
CDR3aa: CASSQGAETQYF

abundance: .
len: 19
d_gene: .
v_gene: TRBV19
j_gene: TRBJ1-4
CDR3nt: TGTGCCAGTAGTAGATTTCAGGGCGTGTCGGCCGCAACTAATGAAAAACTGTTTTTT
CDR3aa: CASSRFQGVSAATNEKLFF

abundance: .
len: 14
d_gene: .
v_gene: TRBV14
j_gene: TRBJ2-3
CDR3nt: TGTGCCAGCAGCCGATTGACTAGCACAGATACGCAGTATTTT
CDR3aa: CASSRLTSTDTQYF

abundance: .
len: 16
d_gene: .
v_gene: TRBV4-2
j_gene: TRBJ2-1
CDR3nt: TGTGCCAGCAGCCCCCAAGACCCTATCGATGTCCTAGGGCAGTTCTTC
CDR3aa: CASSPQDPIDVLGQFF

abundance: .
len: 19
d_gene: TRBD1
v_gene: TRBV30
j_gene: TRBJ1-5
CDR3nt: TGTGCCTGGAGTCACTACCGGGACAGGGGGCAGGTGATAGGTCAGCCCCAGCATTTT
CDR3aa: CAWSHYRDRGQVIGQPQHF

abundance: .
len: 17
d_gene: .
v_gene: TRBV7-2
j_gene: TRBJ2-1
CDR3nt: TGTGCCAGCAGCTTAGCGCGGATCTCCGAAACCTACAATGAGCAGTTCTTC
CDR3aa: CASSLARISETYNEQFF

abundance: .
len: 15
d_gene: .
v_gene: TRBV6-5
j_gene: TRBJ1-6
CDR3nt: TGTGCCAGCAGTTATCGAGGGTCATGGAATTCACCCCTCCACTTT
CDR3aa: CASSYRGSWNSPLHF

abundance: .
len: 12
d_gene: TRBD1
v_gene: TRBV29-1
j_gene: TRBJ2-7
CDR3nt: TGCAGCGAAAGACAGGGGAGCCACGAGCAGTACTTC
CDR3aa: CSERQGSHEQYF

abundance: .
len: 15
d_gene: .
v_gene: TRBV19
j_gene: TRBJ1-5
CDR3nt: TGTGCCAGTAGTATGAACAGGATTAAGAATCAGCCCCAGCATTTT
CDR3aa: CASSMNRIKNQPQHF

abundance: .
len: 11
d_gene: .
v_gene: TRBV29-1
j_gene: TRBJ2-2
CDR3nt: TGCAGCGGGAGAAACACCGGGGAGCTGTTTTTT
CDR3aa: CSGRNTGELFF

abundance: few
len: 19
d_gene: .
v_gene: TRBV4-2
j_gene: TRBJ1-3
CDR3nt: TGTGCCAGCAGCCAAGATGCGGGTAGAACGACAAGGGCTCAAAACACCATATATTTT
CDR3aa: CASSQDAGRTTRAQNTIYF

abundance: .
len: 15
d_gene: .
v_gene: TRBV7-2
j_gene: TRBJ1-1
CDR3nt: TGTGCCAGCAGCTTAGTTGGGGGGGTGGCCACTGAAGCTTTCTTT
CDR3aa: CASSLVGGVATEAFF

abundance: few
len: 16
d_gene: TRBD1
v_gene: TRBV4-3
j_gene: TRBJ2-3
CDR3nt: TGCGCCAGCAGCCAAGACCGGGACAGGGGCCAAGATACGCAGTATTTT
CDR3aa: CASSQDRDRGQDTQYF

abundance: few
len: 11
d_gene: .
v_gene: TRBV2
j_gene: TRBJ1-2
CDR3nt: TGTGCCAGCAGCCGTCAGGCGGGGACCACCTTC
CDR3aa: CASSRQAGTTF

abundance: few
len: 15
d_gene: .
v_gene: TRBV10-3
j_gene: TRBJ2-1
CDR3nt: TGTGCCATCAGTGGTGGGACACTTACTTACAATGAGCAGTTCTTC
CDR3aa: CAISGGTLTYNEQFF

abundance: .
len: 17
d_gene: .
v_gene: TRBV5-1
j_gene: TRBJ1-4
CDR3nt: TGCGCCAGCAGCTTCGCATTAGGGTCGAGGGAGTATGAAAAACTGTTTTTT
CDR3aa: CASSFALGSREYEKLFF

abundance: .
len: 14
d_gene: .
v_gene: TRBV7-3
j_gene: TRBJ2-5
CDR3nt: TGTGCCAGCAGCTTAGGCCCAGTAAGAGAGACCCAGTACTTC
CDR3aa: CASSLGPVRETQYF

abundance: .
len: 14
d_gene: TRBD2
v_gene: TRBV6-5
j_gene: TRBJ2-1
CDR3nt: TGTGCCAGCACGGGGGCTAGCGGGAGGAATGAGCAGTTCTTC
CDR3aa: CASTGASGRNEQFF